These 32 T cell receptor beta chains came from one sample sequenced in a study of blood T cell repertoires in COVID-19. Using immunoSEQ multiplex PCR, the repertoire was profiled, and TCRdb retains in-frame clones only, with some absent. The table includes about 240,000 clones, roughly 91% detected once. Sequences were obtained from PBMCs or T cells enriched from blood (not recorded which). These receptors were collected from a woman aged 25-40 years who had recovered from COVID-19.

This chain connects TRBV6-2 or TRBV6-3 to TRBJ2-1; the match to TRBD2 covers 16 bases. CDR3 length: 20 residues. The germline gives CDR1 MNHEY, CDR2 SVGEGT. The junction had 9 bases not matched to a gene; V was cut back by 3 bases and J by 1 base. The DNA for the CDR3 is TGTGCCAGCAGTTATTCCGGGACTAGCGGGAGGGCCTTATCCTACAATGAGCAGTTCTTC. Its protein product is CASSYSGTSGRALSYNEQFF.

This chain joins TRBV28 and TRBJ1-5; perhaps TRBD1 as D (6 bases). CDR1 and CDR2 from the germline V gene are MDHEN and SYDVKM. The CDR3 runs 15 residues. V was cut by 1 base and J by 6 bases, with 13 bases left in between. The CDR3: CASSLLAGVVQPQHF. The CDR3 nucleotides are TGTGCCAGCAGTTTATTAGCAGGGGTTGTTCAGCCCCAGCATTTT. Together with reference TRBV28 and TRBJ1-5, the CDR3 gives the full variable domain: DVKVTQSSRYLVKRTGEKVFLECVQDMDHENMFWYRQDPGLGLRLIYFSYDVKMKEKGDIPEGYSVSREKKERFSLILESASTNQTSMYLCASSLLAGVVQPQHFGDGTRLSIL.

The chain employs TRBV11-2 and TRBJ1-1; perhaps TRBD1 as D (6 bases). V dropped 0 bases and J dropped 2 bases, with 13 bases sitting between them. Germline V CDR1 and CDR2: SGHAT, FQNNGV. The CDR3 runs to 16 residues. In nucleotides, the CDR3 is TGTGCCAGCAGCTTAGAGTGGGGGCGAAGTAACACTGAAGCTTTCTTT. It codes for CASSLEWGRSNTEAFF.

This clone was counted between two and nine times. The chain has TRBV30 and TRBJ2-1, with 9 bases that match TRBD1. This CDR3 is 14 amino acids long. CDR1 is GTSNPN, CDR2 SVGIG, per germline (reference sequence). After removal of 3 bases from V and 9 bases from J, the junction contained 9 bases not matched to a gene. This CDR3 is CAWRRGRGQGEQFF. The CDR3 DNA follows: TGTGCCTGGAGGAGGGGCAGGGGACAGGGTGAGCAGTTCTTC.

CDR3: CASSQDKGAGYGYTF. As DNA, the CDR3 is TGTGCCAGCAGCCAAGATAAGGGGGCCGGGTATGGCTACACCTTC. This chain joins TRBV4-2 and TRBJ1-2, with 7 nucleotides matching TRBD1. V shed 0 bases and J 5 bases; nucleotides not matched to a gene: 6. The CDR3 runs to 15 residues. Germline V lookup: CDR1 LGHNA, CDR2 YNFKEQ.

DNA of the CDR3: TGTGCCAGCAGCTTAGCACAGGCGACTAACTATGGCTACACCTTC. Translation gives CASSLAQATNYGYTF. The chain joins TRBV7-9 to TRBJ1-2; a possible D gene is TRBD1 (5 bases). The CDR3 is 15 amino acids. The V gene's germline CDR1 is SEHNR and CDR2 FQNEAQ (reference sequence). V was trimmed by 0 bases and J by 0 bases, leaving 8 bases between them. Full variable domain (outside the CDR3, taken from reference TRBV7-9 and TRBJ1-2): DTGVSQNPRHKITKRGQNVTFRCDPISEHNRLYWYRQTLGQGPEFLTYFQNEAQLEKSRLLSDRFSAERPKGSFSTLEIQRTEQGDSAMYLCASSLAQATNYGYTFGSGTRLTVV.

The chain combines TRBV14 with TRBJ1-3, with D maybe TRBD1 (5 bases). There are 15 residues in the CDR3. V was trimmed by 5 bases and J by 1 base, leaving 12 bases between them. CDR1 is SGHDN and CDR2 is FVKESK in the germline V gene. CDR3 in amino acids: CASSIRQRSGNTIYF. The DNA of the CDR3 is TGTGCCAGCAGCATTCGACAGCGTTCTGGAAACACCATATATTTT.

The genes are TRBV29-1 and TRBJ1-3; TRBD1 matches 9 bases. With V trimmed by 4 bases and J by 6 bases, 7 bases remained unmatched. The CDR3 length is 14 residues. CDR1 is SQVTM, CDR2 ANQGSEA, per germline. This CDR3 reads CSVVGGDRANTIYF. The CDR3 DNA follows: TGCAGCGTTGTGGGAGGGGACAGGGCAAACACCATATATTTT.

This chain links TRBV28 with TRBJ1-2, with a tentative D call TRBD1 (6 bases). CDR1 MDHEN and CDR2 SYDVKM come from the germline V gene. Trimming left V 1 base short and J 4 bases short, with 10 bases between. This CDR3 has 14 residues. CDR3 nucleotides: TGTGCCAGCAGTTTATATCGAGGGGGCTATGGCTACACCTTC. Translation: CASSLYRGGYGYTF.

The chain couples TRBV5-6 to TRBJ2-2, with D maybe TRBD2 (5 bases). CDR1 SGHDT and CDR2 YYEEEE come from the germline V gene. Trimming stripped 0 bases from V and 5 bases from J, with 8 bases between. The CDR3 length is 14 residues. CDR3 sequence reads: CASSLGGFTGELFF. The DNA of the CDR3 is TGTGCCAGCAGCTTGGGAGGGTTTACCGGGGAGCTGTTTTTT.

The rearrangement uses TRBV11-2 and TRBJ2-2; TRBD2 matches 12 bases. J was trimmed by 7 bases and V by 4 bases; bases with no gene match: 4. CDR3 length: 15 amino acids. Looked up from germline, CDR1 is SGHAT and CDR2 is FQNNGV. The CDR3 reads CASSSTSGRFGELFF. The DNA of the CDR3 is TGTGCCAGCAGCTCCACTAGCGGGAGGTTCGGGGAGCTGTTTTTT. The whole variable domain, filled in from reference TRBV11-2 and TRBJ2-2, reads EAGVAQSPRYKIIEKRQSVAFWCNPISGHATLYWYQQILGQGPKLLIQFQNNGVVDDSQLPKDRFSAERLKGVDSTLKIQPAKLEDSAVYLCASSSTSGRFGELFFGEGSRLTVL.

The chain uses TRBV7-9 and TRBJ2-3; 8 nucleotides line up with TRBD2. V shed 2 bases, J shed 4 bases, and the junction held 8 bases outside the gene matches. This CDR3 is built from 16 residues. The V gene's germline CDR1 is SEHNR and CDR2 FQNEAQ (reference sequence). The CDR3 DNA reads TGTGCCAGCAGCTTAAGGGCTAGCGGGTTAGCAGATACGCAGTATTTT. It specifies CASSLRASGLADTQYF.

This clone was recorded once. The rearrangement links TRBV10-3 to TRBJ2-1; D may be TRBD2 (5 bases). In germline, CDR1 is ENHRY, CDR2 SYGVKD. The CDR3 spans 15 residues. Between the trimmed V and J ends, which lost 6 bases and 3 bases, there was a span of 15 bases. The CDR3 sequence: CAISPRDTVYNEQFF. CDR3 coding DNA: TGTGCCATCAGCCCGAGGGATACCGTCTACAATGAGCAGTTCTTC.

J is TRBJ1-1 and V is TRBV4-3; D is perhaps TRBD1 (5 bases). V lost 0 bases to trimming and J lost 1 base, with 12 bases between them. The CDR3 spans 16 residues. CDR1 and CDR2 (germline): LGHNA, YSLEER. The CDR3 reads CASSQDWKGSNTEAFF. CDR3 bases: TGCGCCAGCAGCCAAGATTGGAAGGGGTCGAACACTGAAGCTTTCTTT.

The chain combines TRBV18 with TRBJ1-5, with 10 nucleotides matching TRBD1. Germline values: CDR1 KGHSH, CDR2 LQKENI. CDR3 length equals 15 residues. Trimming cost V 3 bases and J 5 bases; bases outside gene matches: 4. Written as DNA, the CDR3 is TGTGCCAGCTCACCGATGGGGACAGGGGATCAGCCCCAGCATTTT. Encoded protein: CASSPMGTGDQPQHF.

V gene TRBV28 combines with J gene TRBJ1-4, with D uncertain. The ends were cut back, 5 bases at V and 0 bases at J, with 10 bases in the middle. The CDR3 sequence is 15 residues long. Germline lookup yields CDR1 MDHEN and CDR2 SYDVKM. CDR3 DNA: TGTGCCAGCAGTCAATACAGAGCAACTAATGAAAAACTGTTTTTT. This codes for CASSQYRATNEKLFF.

This sequence joins TRBV5-1 and TRBJ2-1, with 8 bases lining up with TRBD2. The CDR3 spans 14 residues. With V trimmed by 0 bases and J by 5 bases, 1 base remained unmatched. Germline-derived CDR1 and CDR2 are SGHRS and YFSETQ. DNA of the CDR3: TGCGCCAGCAGCTTGGGACTAGCGAACAATGAGCAGTTCTTC. Translation: CASSLGLANNEQFF.

The chain has TRBV18 and TRBJ2-1, with a tentative D call TRBD1 (5 bases). CDR3 size: 13 residues. The V gene's germline CDR1 is KGHSH and CDR2 LQKENI. V lost 3 bases and J 4 bases, leaving 7 bases between the germline ends. The chain's CDR3 is CASSPDTYNEQFF. The CDR3 region has the DNA TGTGCCAGCTCACCGGACACTTACAATGAGCAGTTCTTC.

This CDR3 reads CAWTSGQGGYTF. The DNA of the CDR3 is TGTGCCTGGACCTCGGGTCAGGGGGGCTACACCTTC. This chain joins TRBV30 and TRBJ1-2, with a possible D match to TRBD1 (6 bases). The CDR3 totals 12 residues. CDR1 and CDR2 from the germline V gene are GTSNPN and SVGIG (reference sequence). The V end was cut by 4 bases, the J end by 8 bases, with 14 bases between.

The genes are TRBV6-4 and TRBJ2-7; 9 nucleotides agree with TRBD1. Germline assignment: CDR1 MRHNA and CDR2 SNTAGT. CDR3 length: 15 residues. Trimming took 5 bases from V and 3 from J; bases not matched to a gene: 8. The CDR3 region is CASSLRAGQGYEQYF. CDR3 in DNA: TGTGCCAGCAGTTTACGCGCGGGACAGGGCTACGAGCAGTACTTC.

The V gene is TRBV19, the J gene TRBJ1-1, with D possibly matching TRBD1 (6 bases). The CDR3 is 14 residues long. V shed 3 bases and J shed 3 bases, with 11 bases lying between them. Germline V gene data show CDR1 as LNHDA and CDR2 as SQIVND (reference sequence). CDR3 nucleotide sequence: TGTGCCAGTAGTATTCAGGGGCGGGACACTGAAGCTTTCTTT. This sequence encodes CASSIQGRDTEAFF. The complete variable domain, with remaining parts taken from reference TRBV19 and TRBJ1-1, reads DGGITQSPKYLFRKEGQNVTLSCEQNLNHDAMYWYRQDPGQGLRLIYYSQIVNDFQKGDIAEGYSVSREKKESFPLTVTSAQKNPTAFYLCASSIQGRDTEAFFGQGTRLTVV.

The rearrangement links TRBV19 to TRBJ1-4; D uncertain. Trimming took off 9 bases at V and 5 bases at J, with 13 bases between the two ends. There are 13 residues in the CDR3. Germline CDR1 is LNHDA and CDR2 is SQIVND (reference sequence). The CDR3 protein is CASNRAENEKLFF. CDR3 DNA sequence: TGTGCCAGCAATCGAGCCGAAAATGAAAAACTGTTTTTT.

This clone has a single count. The chain is built from TRBV5-6 and TRBJ2-7; 7 nucleotides line up with TRBD2. V lost 1 base, J lost 0 bases, and 7 bases stayed unmatched. CDR1 is SGHDT and CDR2 is YYEEEE in the germline V gene. The CDR3 sequence is 16 residues long. The CDR3 is CASSLWLADLSYEQYF. In DNA form, the CDR3 reads TGTGCCAGCAGCTTGTGGCTAGCGGATCTCTCCTACGAGCAGTACTTC.

A few counts support this clone. The J gene is TRBJ1-5, the V gene TRBV7-2, with D maybe TRBD1 (5 bases). The CDR3 is 17 amino acids. Germline loops: CDR1 SGHTA, CDR2 FQGNSA. The ends were cut back, 3 bases at V and 2 bases at J, with 17 bases in the middle. CDR3 sequence (DNA): TGTGCCAGCAGCTTCCCCGTTGGGGCCGGCGGCAATCAGCCCCAGCATTTT. It codes for CASSFPVGAGGNQPQHF.

The chain couples TRBV9 to TRBJ2-4; 9 nucleotides agree with TRBD1. Germline values: CDR1 SGDLS, CDR2 YYNGEE. There are 14 residues in the CDR3. V lost 3 bases to trimming and J lost 7 bases; unmatched junction nucleotides: 5. The CDR3 loop reads CASSATGQGNIQYF. The CDR3 DNA reads TGTGCCAGCAGCGCGACAGGACAGGGGAACATTCAGTACTTC.

V gene TRBV5-1 combines with J gene TRBJ1-2; D is perhaps TRBD1 (5 bases). The V and J ends lost 0 bases and 7 bases respectively, with 13 bases between them. Germline V lookup: CDR1 SGHRS, CDR2 YFSETQ. The CDR3 loop spans 14 amino acids. DNA of the CDR3: TGCGCCAGCAGCTTGGTATCCAGGGAGGGTGGCTACACCTTC. Translating gives CASSLVSREGGYTF.

The chain uses TRBV11-3 and TRBJ2-1; the match to TRBD2 covers 13 bases. The length of the CDR3 is 17 residues. CDR1 and CDR2 from the germline V gene are SGHNT and YENEEA. Trimming removed 5 bases from V and 4 bases from J; junction bases left unmatched: 8. The DNA for the CDR3 is TGTGCCAGCAGCCCGACTAGCGGGAGGTTTCTATACAATGAGCAGTTCTTC. Residues: CASSPTSGRFLYNEQFF. Complete variable domain (other parts from reference TRBV11-3 and TRBJ2-1): EAGVVQSPRYKIIEKKQPVAFWCNPISGHNTLYWYLQNLGQGPELLIRYENEEAVDDSQLPKDRFSAERLKGVDSTLKIQPAELGDSAVYLCASSPTSGRFLYNEQFFGPGTRLTVL.

This chain joins TRBV29-1 and TRBJ2-7, with D possibly being TRBD2 (6 bases). V gave up 2 bases and J gave up 2 bases, with 10 bases separating them. The CDR3 is made up of 13 amino acids. Germline CDR1 is SQVTM and CDR2 is ANQGSEA. This CDR3 reads CSVETSRAYEQYF. The CDR3 bases are TGCAGCGTTGAAACTAGCAGGGCCTACGAGCAGTACTTC.

The J gene is TRBJ1-6, the V gene TRBV30, with D unclear. V was trimmed by 4 bases and J by 2 bases, leaving 6 bases between them. In germline, CDR1 is GTSNPN, CDR2 SVGIG (reference sequence). CDR3 length: 13 amino acids. CDR3 sequence reads: CAWTLTYNSPLHF. DNA for the CDR3: TGTGCCTGGACCCTTACCTATAATTCACCCCTCCACTTT.

The genes are TRBV28 and TRBJ1-5; no clear D gene. The CDR3 totals 14 residues. V was trimmed by 1 base and J by 3 bases, leaving 7 bases between them. CDR1 is MDHEN, CDR2 SYDVKM, per germline. The CDR3 nucleotides read TGTGCCAGCAGTTTATCCTACCTCAATCAGCCCCAGCATTTT. Amino acid sequence: CASSLSYLNQPQHF.

In this sample, this clone turned up a few times. The chain combines TRBV4-1 with TRBJ1-2; 10 bases fit TRBD1. Germline loops: CDR1 MGHRA, CDR2 YSYEKL. This CDR3 region has 15 residues. Trimming removed 2 bases from V and 7 bases from J; junction bases left unmatched: 7. CDR3 sequence reads: CASSQRDRGEVGYTF. Written as DNA, the CDR3 is TGCGCCAGCAGCCAAAGGGACAGGGGAGAGGTTGGCTACACCTTC.

V usage is TRBV7-2 and J usage is TRBJ2-5, with a possible D match to TRBD2 (6 bases). CDR1 and CDR2 from the germline V gene are SGHTA and FQGNSA. V was clipped by 5 bases and J by 2 bases, with 9 bases between them. The CDR3 contains 13 residues. CDR3 DNA: TGTGCCAGCAGCCGGGCGGGGCAAGAGACCCAGTACTTC. Amino acids: CASSRAGQETQYF. The variable domain in full, completed from reference TRBV7-2 and TRBJ2-5, reads GAGVSQSPSNKVTEKGKDVELRCDPISGHTALYWYRQSLGQGLEFLIYFQGNSAPDKSGLPSDRFSAERTGGSVSTLTIQRTQQEDSAVYLCASSRAGQETQYFGPGTRLLVL.